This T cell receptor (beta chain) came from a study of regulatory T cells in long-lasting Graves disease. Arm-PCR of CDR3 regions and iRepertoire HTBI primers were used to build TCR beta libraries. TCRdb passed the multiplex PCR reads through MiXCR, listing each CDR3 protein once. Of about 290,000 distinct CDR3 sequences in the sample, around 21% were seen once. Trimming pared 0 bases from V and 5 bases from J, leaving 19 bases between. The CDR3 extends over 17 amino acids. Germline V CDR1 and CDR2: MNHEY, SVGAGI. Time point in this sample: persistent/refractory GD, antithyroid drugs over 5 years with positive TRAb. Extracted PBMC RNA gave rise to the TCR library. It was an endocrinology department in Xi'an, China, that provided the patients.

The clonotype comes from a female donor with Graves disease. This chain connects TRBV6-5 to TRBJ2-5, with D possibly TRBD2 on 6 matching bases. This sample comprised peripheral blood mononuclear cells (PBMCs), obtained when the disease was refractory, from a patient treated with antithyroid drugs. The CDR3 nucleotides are TGTGCCAGCAGTTACTCGAGACGCTCGGGAGCCGGGGAGACCCAGTACTTC. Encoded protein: CASSYSRRSGAGETQYF.